Presented here are 3 T cell receptor beta chains from one specimen sequenced in a study of blood T cell repertoires in COVID-19. The protocol was immunoSEQ multiplex PCR, while the TCRdb copy is restricted to in-frame clones and leaves out a portion. The data show 180,000 or so clones, nearly 90% seen once. The sample consisted of PBMCs or T cells enriched from blood (not recorded which). The source is a woman aged 35 to 49 with acute COVID-19.

This chain uses TRBV4-1 with TRBJ2-1; maybe TRBD2 (6 bases). Germline V gene lookup returns CDR1 MGHRA and CDR2 YSYEKL. Trimming left V 1 base short and J 6 bases short, with 16 bases between. The CDR3 is 16 residues long. The CDR3 region is CASSQGWGRDFNEQFF. The CDR3 DNA reads TGCGCCAGCAGCCAAGGTTGGGGTAGGGACTTCAATGAGCAGTTCTTC.

V is TRBV5-1 and J is TRBJ1-1; D may be TRBD1 (5 bases). Germline assignment: CDR1 SGHRS and CDR2 YFSETQ. V was cut by 3 bases and J by 0 bases, with 12 bases left in between. The CDR3 has 15 residues. In DNA form, the CDR3 reads TGCGCCAGCAGCTCAGACTCGACAGTGAACACTGAAGCTTTCTTT. Translated, it gives CASSSDSTVNTEAFF.

The chain links TRBV7-7 to TRBJ2-5; maybe TRBD2 (6 bases). CDR1 SSHAT and CDR2 FNYEAQ come from the germline V gene (reference sequence). The CDR3 length is 13 residues. V was cut by 1 base and J by 5 bases, with 8 bases left in between. The CDR3 protein is CASSLDGGETQYF. The CDR3 region has the DNA TGTGCCAGCAGCTTAGATGGGGGGGAGACCCAGTACTTC.